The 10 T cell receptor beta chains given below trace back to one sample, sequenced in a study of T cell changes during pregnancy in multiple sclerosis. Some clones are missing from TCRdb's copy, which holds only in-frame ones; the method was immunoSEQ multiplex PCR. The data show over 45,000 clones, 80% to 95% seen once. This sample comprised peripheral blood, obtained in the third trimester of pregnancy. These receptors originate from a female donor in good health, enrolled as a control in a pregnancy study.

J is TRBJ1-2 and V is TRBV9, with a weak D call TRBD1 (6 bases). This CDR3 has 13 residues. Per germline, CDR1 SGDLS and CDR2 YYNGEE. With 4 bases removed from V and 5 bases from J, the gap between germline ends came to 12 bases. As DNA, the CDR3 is TGTGCCAGCAGCCCCTACGGACAGTATGGCTACACCTTC. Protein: CASSPYGQYGYTF.

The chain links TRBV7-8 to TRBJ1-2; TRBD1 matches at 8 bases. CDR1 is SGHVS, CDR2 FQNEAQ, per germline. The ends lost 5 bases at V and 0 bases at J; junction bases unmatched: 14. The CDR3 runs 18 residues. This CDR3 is CASSPTRGQGRSNYGYTF. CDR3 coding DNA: TGTGCCAGCAGCCCAACCAGGGGGCAAGGCCGCTCTAACTATGGCTACACCTTC.

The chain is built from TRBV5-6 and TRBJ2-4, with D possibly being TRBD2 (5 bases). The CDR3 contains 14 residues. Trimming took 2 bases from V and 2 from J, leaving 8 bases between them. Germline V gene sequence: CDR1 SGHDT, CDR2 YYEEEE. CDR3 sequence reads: CASSFRGPKNIQYF. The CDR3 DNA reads TGTGCCAGCAGCTTCAGAGGGCCCAAAAACATTCAGTACTTC.

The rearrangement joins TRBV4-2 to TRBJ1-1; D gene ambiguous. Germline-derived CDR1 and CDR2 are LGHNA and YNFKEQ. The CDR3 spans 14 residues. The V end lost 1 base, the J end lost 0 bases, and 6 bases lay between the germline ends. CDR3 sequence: CASSQGDLNTEAFF. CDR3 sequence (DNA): TGTGCCAGCAGCCAAGGAGATCTGAACACTGAAGCTTTCTTT.

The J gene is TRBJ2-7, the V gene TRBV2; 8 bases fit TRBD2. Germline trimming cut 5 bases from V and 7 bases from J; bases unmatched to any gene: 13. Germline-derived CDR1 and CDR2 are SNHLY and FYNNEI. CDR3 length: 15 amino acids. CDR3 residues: CASSLLERGPKEQYF. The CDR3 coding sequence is TGTGCCAGCAGTCTCCTAGAGCGGGGGCCGAAGGAGCAGTACTTC.

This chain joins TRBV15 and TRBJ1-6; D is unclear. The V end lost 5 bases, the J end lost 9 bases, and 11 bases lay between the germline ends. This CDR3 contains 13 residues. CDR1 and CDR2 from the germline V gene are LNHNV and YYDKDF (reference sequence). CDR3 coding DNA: TGTGCCACCAGCGGTAGTCCCGGTTCACCCCTCCACTTT. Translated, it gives CATSGSPGSPLHF. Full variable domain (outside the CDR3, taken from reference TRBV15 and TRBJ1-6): DAMVIQNPRYQVTQFGKPVTLSCSQTLNHNVMYWYQQKSSQAPKLLFHYYDKDFNNEADTPDNFQSRRPNTSFCFLDIRSPGLGDTAMYLCATSGSPGSPLHFGNGTRLTVT.

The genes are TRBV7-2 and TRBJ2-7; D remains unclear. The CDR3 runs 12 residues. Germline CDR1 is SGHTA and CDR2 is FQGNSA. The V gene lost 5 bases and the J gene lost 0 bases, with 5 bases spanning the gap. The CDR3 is CASSPSSYEQYF. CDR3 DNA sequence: TGTGCCAGCAGCCCTAGCTCCTACGAGCAGTACTTC.

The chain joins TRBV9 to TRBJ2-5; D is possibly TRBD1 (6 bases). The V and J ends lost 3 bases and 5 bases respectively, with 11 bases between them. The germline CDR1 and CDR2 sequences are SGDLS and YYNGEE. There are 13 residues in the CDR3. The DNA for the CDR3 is TGTGCCAGCAGCGCCACAGGGATGGAGACCCAGTACTTC. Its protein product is CASSATGMETQYF. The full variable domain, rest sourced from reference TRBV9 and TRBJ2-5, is DSGVTQTPKHLITATGQRVTLRCSPRSGDLSVYWYQQSLDQGLQFLIQYYNGEERAKGNILERFSAQQFPDLHSELNLSSLELGDSALYFCASSATGMETQYFGPGTRLLVL.

The chain's CDR3 is CAISWTSGGLNEQFF. The CDR3 DNA sequence: TGTGCCATCAGTTGGACTAGCGGGGGGCTCAATGAGCAGTTCTTC. The chain has TRBV10-3 and TRBJ2-1; 14 bases are a match to TRBD2. The germline V gene encodes CDR1 ENHRY and CDR2 SYGVKD. The trim removed 5 bases at V and 6 bases at J, leaving 3 bases unmatched. There are 15 residues in the CDR3.

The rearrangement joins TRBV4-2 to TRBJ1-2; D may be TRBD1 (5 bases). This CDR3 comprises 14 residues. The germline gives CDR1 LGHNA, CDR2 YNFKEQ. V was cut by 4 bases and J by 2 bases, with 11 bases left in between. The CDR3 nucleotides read TGTGCCAGCAGCCGGGGGGACTACAACTATGGCTACACCTTC. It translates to CASSRGDYNYGYTF.